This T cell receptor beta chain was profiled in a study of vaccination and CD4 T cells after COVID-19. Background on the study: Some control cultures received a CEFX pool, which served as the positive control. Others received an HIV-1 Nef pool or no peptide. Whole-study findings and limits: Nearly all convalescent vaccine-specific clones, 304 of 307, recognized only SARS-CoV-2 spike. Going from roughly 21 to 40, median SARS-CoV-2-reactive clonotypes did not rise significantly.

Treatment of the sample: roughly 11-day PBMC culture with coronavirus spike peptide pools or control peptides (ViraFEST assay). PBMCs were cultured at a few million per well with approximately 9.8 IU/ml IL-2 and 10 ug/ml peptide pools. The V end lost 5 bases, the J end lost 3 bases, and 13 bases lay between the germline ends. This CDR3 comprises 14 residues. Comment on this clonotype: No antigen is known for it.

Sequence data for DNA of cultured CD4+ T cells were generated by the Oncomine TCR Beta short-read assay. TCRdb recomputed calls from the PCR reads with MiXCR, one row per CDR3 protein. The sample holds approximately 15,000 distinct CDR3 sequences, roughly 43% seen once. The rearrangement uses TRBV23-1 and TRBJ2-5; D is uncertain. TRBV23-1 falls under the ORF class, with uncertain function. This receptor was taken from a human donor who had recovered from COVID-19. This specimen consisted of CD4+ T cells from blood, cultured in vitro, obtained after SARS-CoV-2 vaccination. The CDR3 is CASSIWDNKETQYF. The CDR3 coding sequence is TGCGCCAGCAGTATATGGGATAATAAAGAGACCCAGTACTTC.